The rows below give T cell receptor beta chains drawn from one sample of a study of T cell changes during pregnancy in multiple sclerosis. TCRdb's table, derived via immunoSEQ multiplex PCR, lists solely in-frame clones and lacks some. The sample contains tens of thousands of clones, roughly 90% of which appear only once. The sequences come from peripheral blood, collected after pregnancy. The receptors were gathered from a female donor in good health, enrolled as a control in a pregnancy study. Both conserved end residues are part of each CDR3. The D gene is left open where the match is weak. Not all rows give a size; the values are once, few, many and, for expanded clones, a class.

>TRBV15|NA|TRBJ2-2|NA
TGTGCCACCAGCAGAGCCCAGGGGAGGAACACCGGGGAGCTGTTTTTT
CATSRAQGRNTGELFF
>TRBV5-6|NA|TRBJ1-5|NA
TGTGCCAGCAGCTCGGGCAATCAGCCCCAGCATTTT
CASSSGNQPQHF
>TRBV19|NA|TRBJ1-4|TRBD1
TGTGCCAGTAGGGGGACAGGCTCCATTGAAAAACTGTTTTTT
CASRGTGSIEKLFF
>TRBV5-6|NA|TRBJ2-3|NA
TGTGCCAGCAGCGATGGGGGCGGGGGAGGAGATACGCAGTATTTT
CASSDGGGGGDTQYF
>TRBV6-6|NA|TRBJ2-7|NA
TGTGCCAGCAGCCCCGGGGGCTACGAGCAGTACTTC
CASSPGGYEQYF
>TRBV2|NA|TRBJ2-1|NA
TGTGCCAGCACTTCTACTAGCTCAAAAGTCTCCAATGAGCAGTTCTTC
CASTSTSSKVSNEQFF
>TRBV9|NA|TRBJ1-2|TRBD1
TGTGCCAGCAGACCACAGGGGTTCTATGGCTACACCTTC
CASRPQGFYGYTF
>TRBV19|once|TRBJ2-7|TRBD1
TGTGCCAGTGGGGGGGGACAGGGGGCTTACGAGCAGTACTTC
CASGGGQGAYEQYF
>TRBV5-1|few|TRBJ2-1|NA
TGCGCCAGCAGCTTGCGGTCGGGAGATCAATTCAGCGGGTTCTTC
CASSLRSGDQFSGFF
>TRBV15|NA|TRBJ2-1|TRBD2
TGTGCCACCAGCATGGGGACTAGCGGGATTGGGGAGCAGTTCTTC
CATSMGTSGIGEQFF
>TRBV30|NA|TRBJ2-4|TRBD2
TGTGCCTGGAGTGTAGGGCTAGCGGGAGGGCCCCAAAACATTCAGTACTTC
CAWSVGLAGGPQNIQYF
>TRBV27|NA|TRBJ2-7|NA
TGTGCCAGCACCACGTCGGGGGGCCACTACGAGCAGTACTTC
CASTTSGGHYEQYF
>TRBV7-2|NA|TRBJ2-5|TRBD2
TGTGCCAGCAGCTTCGGGACTCGCGGGAGGGAGACCCAGTACTTC
CASSFGTRGRETQYF
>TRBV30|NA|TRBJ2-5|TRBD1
TGTGCCTGGGGGAGGGGACAGGGAAAACAAGAGACCCAGTACTTC
CAWGRGQGKQETQYF
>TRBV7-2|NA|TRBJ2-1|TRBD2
TGTGCCAGCAGCTTACTAGCGGATAATGAGCAGTTCTTC
CASSLLADNEQFF
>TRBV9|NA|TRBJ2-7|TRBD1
TGTGCCAGCAGCGTAGGGGGACAGGGCTCCTACGAGCAGTACTTC
CASSVGGQGSYEQYF
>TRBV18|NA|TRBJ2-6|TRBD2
TGTGCCAGCTCACCAATGTCGGGGGGAGTGAGCTCTGGGGCCAACGTCCTGACTTTC
CASSPMSGGVSSGANVLTF
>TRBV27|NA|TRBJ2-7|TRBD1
TGTGCCAGCAGTTTGGGGGACAGTTCCTACGAGCAGTACTTC
CASSLGDSSYEQYF
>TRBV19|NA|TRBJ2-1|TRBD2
TGTGCCAGTAGTATAAATCTAGCGGGAGGGCCTGGAGAGCAGTTCTTC
CASSINLAGGPGEQFF
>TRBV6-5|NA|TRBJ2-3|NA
TGTGCCAGCAGTTACGGTTGGGGGGGCCTGGATACGCAGTATTTT
CASSYGWGGLDTQYF
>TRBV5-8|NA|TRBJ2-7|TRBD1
TGTGCCAGCAGCCAACGACAGGGGAGCCGGGGAGACGAGCAGTACTTC
CASSQRQGSRGDEQYF
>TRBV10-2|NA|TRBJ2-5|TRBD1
TGCGCCAGCATCAGGACAGGAGGACAAGAGACCCAGTACTTC
CASIRTGGQETQYF
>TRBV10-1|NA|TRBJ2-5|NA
TGCGCCAGCAGTGAGTCCGCCGGGATCGAGACCCAGTACTTC
CASSESAGIETQYF
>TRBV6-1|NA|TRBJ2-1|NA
TGTGCCAGCAGTGAATCGGCAGGATACAATGAGCAGTTCTTC
CASSESAGYNEQFF
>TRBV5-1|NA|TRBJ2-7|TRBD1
TGCGCCAGCAGCGTGTCCGGGACAGGGGGTGTCGACGAGCAGTACTTC
CASSVSGTGGVDEQYF
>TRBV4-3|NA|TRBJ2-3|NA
TGCGCCAGCAGCCAAGATTGGTCAGCGCTCGGGGGCACAGATACGCAGTATTTT
CASSQDWSALGGTDTQYF
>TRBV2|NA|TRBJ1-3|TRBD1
TGTGCCAGCAGGCCGGGACAGTCCTCTGGAAACACCATATATTTT
CASRPGQSSGNTIYF
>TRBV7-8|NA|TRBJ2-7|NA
TGTGCCAGCACCCTCGAAGGACACGCGGCCTACGAGCAGTACTTC
CASTLEGHAAYEQYF
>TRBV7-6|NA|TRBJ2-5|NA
TGTGCCAGCAGCTCGGGTGTTGAGACCCAGTACTTC
CASSSGVETQYF
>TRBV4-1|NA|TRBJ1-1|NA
TGCGCCAGCAGCCAGGGAGTGGGTTTTGGCACTGAAGCTTTCTTT
CASSQGVGFGTEAFF
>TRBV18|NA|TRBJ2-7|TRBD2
TGTGCCAGCTCACCCGGGACTAGCGGGGGACCTTTCTACGAGCAGTACTTC
CASSPGTSGGPFYEQYF
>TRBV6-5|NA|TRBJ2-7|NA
TGTGCCAGCAGGGTTAACACAGCGTACGGGGAGTACTTC
CASRVNTAYGEYF
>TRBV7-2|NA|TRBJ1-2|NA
TGTGCCAGCAGCTTACGGGGGAACTATGGCTACACCTTC
CASSLRGNYGYTF
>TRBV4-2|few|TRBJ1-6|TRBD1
TGTGCCAGCAGCCAAGATCCCACAGGGGATTCACCCCTCCACTTT
CASSQDPTGDSPLHF
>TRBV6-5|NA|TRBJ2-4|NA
TGTGCCAGCAGTTCATACATAGGACTAGCCAAAAACATTCAGTACTTC
CASSSYIGLAKNIQYF
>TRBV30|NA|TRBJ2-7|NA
TGTGCCTGGGAGCTCAACACAGGGTCCGAGCAGTACTTC
CAWELNTGSEQYF
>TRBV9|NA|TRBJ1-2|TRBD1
TGTGCCAGCAGCGTGCAGGGGGCCGCTACCCCGGATAGCTACACCTTC
CASSVQGAATPDSYTF